This T cell receptor (beta chain) is from a study of blood T cell repertoires in COVID-19. On the study more broadly: Acute and convalescent COVID-19 specimens originated in the United States, Italy and Spain. T cells, B-cell-depleted T cells, or PBMCs provided the cDNA or gDNA that served as material.

In the authors' workflow: By means of reference gene primer amplification, nucleated cell counts were estimated. TCRdb's copy holds only in-frame clones and misses some; the assay was immunoSEQ multiplex PCR. D and trimming were read from the DNA, whereas the V and J calls and clone size are those reported in that table. This sample has roughly 130,000 clones, with roughly 80% found just once. This CDR3 has 15 residues. CDR1 is SGHAT, CDR2 FQNNGV, per germline. The J segment lost 5 bases and the V segment lost 3 bases, leaving 8 bases of the junction unmatched. This chain links TRBV11-2 with TRBJ2-5; TRBD2 matches 8 bases. The sample was peripheral blood. This clonotype was sampled from a woman aged 25 to 39 who had recovered from COVID-19. The CDR3 region is CASSFRSGGPETQYF. CDR3 nucleotides: TGTGCCAGCAGCTTCCGGTCGGGGGGGCCGGAGACCCAGTACTTC.